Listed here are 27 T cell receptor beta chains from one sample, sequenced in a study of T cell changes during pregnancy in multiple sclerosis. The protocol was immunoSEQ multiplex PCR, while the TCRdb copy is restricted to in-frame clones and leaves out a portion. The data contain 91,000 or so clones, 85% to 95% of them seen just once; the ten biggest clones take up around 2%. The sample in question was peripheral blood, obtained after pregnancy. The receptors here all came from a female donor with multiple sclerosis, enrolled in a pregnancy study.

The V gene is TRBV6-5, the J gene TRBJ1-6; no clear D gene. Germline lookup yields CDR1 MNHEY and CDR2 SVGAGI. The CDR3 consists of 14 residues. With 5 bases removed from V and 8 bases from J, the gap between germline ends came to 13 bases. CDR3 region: CASSVTGWDSPLHF. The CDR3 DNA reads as TGTGCCAGCAGTGTGACGGGGTGGGATTCACCCCTCCACTTT.

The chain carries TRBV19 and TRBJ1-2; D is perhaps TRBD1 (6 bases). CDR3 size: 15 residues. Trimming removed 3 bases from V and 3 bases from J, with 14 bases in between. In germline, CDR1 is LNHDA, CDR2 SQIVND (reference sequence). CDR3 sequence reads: CASSIGLGAHYGYTF. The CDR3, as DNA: TGTGCCAGTAGTATCGGACTGGGGGCCCACTATGGCTACACCTTC.

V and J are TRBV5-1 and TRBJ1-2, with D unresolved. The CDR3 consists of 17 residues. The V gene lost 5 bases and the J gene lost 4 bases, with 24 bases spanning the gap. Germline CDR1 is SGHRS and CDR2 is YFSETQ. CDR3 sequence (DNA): TGCGCCAGCAGGCGTGAGGTCCCCGACGTAGGTTCCTATGGCTACACCTTC. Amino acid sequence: CASRREVPDVGSYGYTF.

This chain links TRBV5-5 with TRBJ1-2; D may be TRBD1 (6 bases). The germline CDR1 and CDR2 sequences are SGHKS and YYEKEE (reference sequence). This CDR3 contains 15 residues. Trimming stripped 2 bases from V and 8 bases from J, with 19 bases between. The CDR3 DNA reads TGTGCCAGCAGCTTCTTAGGAGGGGGGGTCGAAGGCTACACCTTC. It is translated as CASSFLGGGVEGYTF.

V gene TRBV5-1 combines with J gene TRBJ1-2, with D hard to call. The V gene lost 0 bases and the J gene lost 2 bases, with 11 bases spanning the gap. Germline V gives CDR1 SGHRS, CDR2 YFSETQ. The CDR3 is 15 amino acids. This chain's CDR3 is CASSLVAGENYGYTF. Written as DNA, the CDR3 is TGCGCCAGCAGCTTGGTGGCAGGCGAAAACTATGGCTACACCTTC.

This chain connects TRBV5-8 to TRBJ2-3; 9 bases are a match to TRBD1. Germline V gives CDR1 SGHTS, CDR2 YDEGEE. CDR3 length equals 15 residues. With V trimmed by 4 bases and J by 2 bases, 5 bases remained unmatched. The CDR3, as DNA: TGTGCCAGCAGCCAAGGGACAGGGAACACAGATACGCAGTATTTT. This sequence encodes CASSQGTGNTDTQYF.

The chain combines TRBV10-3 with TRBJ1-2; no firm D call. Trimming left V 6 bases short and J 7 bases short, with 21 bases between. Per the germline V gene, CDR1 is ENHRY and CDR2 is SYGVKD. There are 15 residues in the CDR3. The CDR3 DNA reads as TGTGCCATCAGCCCAGATTACGGAGGGAAGGGTGGCTACACCTTC. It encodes CAISPDYGGKGGYTF.

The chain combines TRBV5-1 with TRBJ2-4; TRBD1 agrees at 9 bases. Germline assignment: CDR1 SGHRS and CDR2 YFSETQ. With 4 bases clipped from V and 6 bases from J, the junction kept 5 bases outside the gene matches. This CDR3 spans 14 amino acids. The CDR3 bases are TGCGCCAGCAGCCAAACAGGGGGCGGAAACATTCAGTACTTC. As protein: CASSQTGGGNIQYF.

The CDR3 protein is CASSHLQETQYF. CDR3 bases: TGTGCCAGCAGCCATCTACAAGAGACCCAGTACTTC. The V gene is TRBV7-2, the J gene TRBJ2-5; D not certain. Between the trimmed V and J ends, which lost 5 bases and 2 bases, there was a span of 6 bases. The germline V gene has CDR1 SGHTA and CDR2 FQGNSA. The CDR3 contains 12 residues.

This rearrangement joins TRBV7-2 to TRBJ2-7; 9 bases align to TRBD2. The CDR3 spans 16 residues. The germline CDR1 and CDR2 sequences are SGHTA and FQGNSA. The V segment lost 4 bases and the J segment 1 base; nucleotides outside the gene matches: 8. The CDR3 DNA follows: TGTGCCAGCAGCTCCGCCCCAACTAGCGGGTCCTACGAGCAGTACTTC. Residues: CASSSAPTSGSYEQYF.

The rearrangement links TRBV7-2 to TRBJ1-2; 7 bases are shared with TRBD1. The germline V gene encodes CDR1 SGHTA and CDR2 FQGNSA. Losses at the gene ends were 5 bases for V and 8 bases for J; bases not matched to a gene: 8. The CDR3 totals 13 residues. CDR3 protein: CASSIRDREGYTF. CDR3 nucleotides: TGTGCCAGCAGCATCCGGGACAGAGAGGGCTACACCTTC.

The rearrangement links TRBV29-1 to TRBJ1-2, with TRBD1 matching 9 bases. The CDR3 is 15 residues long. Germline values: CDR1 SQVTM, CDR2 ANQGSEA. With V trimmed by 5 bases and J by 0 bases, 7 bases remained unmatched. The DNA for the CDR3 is TGCAGCGTTCAGGGGACAGGGCCCTCTAACTATGGCTACACCTTC. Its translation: CSVQGTGPSNYGYTF.

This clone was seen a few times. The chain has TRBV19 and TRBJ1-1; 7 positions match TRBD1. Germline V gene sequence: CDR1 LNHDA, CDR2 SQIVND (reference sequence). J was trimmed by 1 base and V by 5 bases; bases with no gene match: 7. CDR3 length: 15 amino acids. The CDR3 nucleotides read TGTGCCAGTAGTGCACCGGGACAGCAGAACACTGAAGCTTTCTTT. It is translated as CASSAPGQQNTEAFF.

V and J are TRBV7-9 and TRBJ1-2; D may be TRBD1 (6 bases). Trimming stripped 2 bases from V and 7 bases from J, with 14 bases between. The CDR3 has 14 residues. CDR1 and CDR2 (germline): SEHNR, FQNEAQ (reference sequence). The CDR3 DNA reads TGTGCCAGCAGCTTATATGAGGACAGTAGTGGCTACACCTTC. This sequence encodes CASSLYEDSSGYTF.

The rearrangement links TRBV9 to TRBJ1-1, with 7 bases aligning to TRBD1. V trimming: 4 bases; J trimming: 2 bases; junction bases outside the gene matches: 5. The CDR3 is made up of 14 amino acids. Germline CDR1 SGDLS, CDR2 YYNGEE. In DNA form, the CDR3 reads TGTGCCAGCAGCCAGACAGGGTTTAACACTGAAGCTTTCTTT. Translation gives CASSQTGFNTEAFF.

The CDR3 nucleotides are TGTGCCTGGAGTGTATTCCGTCTGGGGCGCACAGATACGCAGTATTTT. Translating gives CAWSVFRLGRTDTQYF. The chain uses TRBV30 and TRBJ2-3, with D possibly matching TRBD1 (5 bases). Trimming took off 0 bases at V and 1 base at J, with 14 bases between the two ends. CDR1 and CDR2 from the germline V gene are GTSNPN and SVGIG (reference sequence). The CDR3 loop spans 16 amino acids.

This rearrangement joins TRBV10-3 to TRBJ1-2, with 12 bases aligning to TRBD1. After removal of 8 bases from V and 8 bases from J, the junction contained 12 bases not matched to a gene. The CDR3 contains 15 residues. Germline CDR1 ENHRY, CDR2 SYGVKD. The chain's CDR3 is CAIRSGTGGAEGYTF. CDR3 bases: TGTGCCATCCGCTCCGGGACAGGGGGCGCGGAAGGCTACACCTTC.

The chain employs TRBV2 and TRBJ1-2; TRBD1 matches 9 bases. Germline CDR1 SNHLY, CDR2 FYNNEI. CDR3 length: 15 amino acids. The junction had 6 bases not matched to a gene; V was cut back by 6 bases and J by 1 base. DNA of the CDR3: TGTGCCAGCAGCGGGACAGGGACTTTTAACTATGGCTACACCTTC. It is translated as CASSGTGTFNYGYTF.

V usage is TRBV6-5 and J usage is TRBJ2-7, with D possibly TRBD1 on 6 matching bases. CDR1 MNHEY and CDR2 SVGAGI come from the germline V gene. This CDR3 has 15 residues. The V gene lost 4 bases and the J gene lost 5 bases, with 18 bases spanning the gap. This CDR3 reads CASSSEQGTSDEQYF. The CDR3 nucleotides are TGTGCCAGCAGTTCCGAGCAGGGGACCTCGGACGAGCAGTACTTC.

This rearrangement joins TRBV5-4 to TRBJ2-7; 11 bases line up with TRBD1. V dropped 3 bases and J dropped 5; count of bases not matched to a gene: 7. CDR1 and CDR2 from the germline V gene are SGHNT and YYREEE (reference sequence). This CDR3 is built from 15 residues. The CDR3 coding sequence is TGTGCCAGCAGCTGGCCCGGGACAGGGGGTAACGAGCAGTACTTC. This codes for CASSWPGTGGNEQYF.

CDR3 coding DNA: TGCGCCAGCAGCTTGAAGGCTAGCGGGGTTGTCGGGGAGCTGTTTTTT. Protein sequence: CASSLKASGVVGELFF. The V call is TRBV5-1, the J call TRBJ2-2; 9 bases agree with TRBD2. The CDR3 spans 16 residues. The ends lost 1 base at V and 7 bases at J; junction bases unmatched: 8. Looked up from germline, CDR1 is SGHRS and CDR2 is YFSETQ. The whole variable domain, filled in from reference TRBV5-1 and TRBJ2-2, reads KAGVTQTPRYLIKTRGQQVTLSCSPISGHRSVSWYQQTPGQGLQFLFEYFSETQRNKGNFPGRFSGRQFSNSRSEMNVSTLELGDSALYLCASSLKASGVVGELFFGEGSRLTVL.

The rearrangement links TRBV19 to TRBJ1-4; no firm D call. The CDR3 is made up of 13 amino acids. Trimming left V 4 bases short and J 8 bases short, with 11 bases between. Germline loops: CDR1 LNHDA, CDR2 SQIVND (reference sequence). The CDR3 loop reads CASSRSENEKLFF. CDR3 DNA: TGTGCCAGTAGTAGGTCGGAGAACGAAAAACTGTTTTTT.

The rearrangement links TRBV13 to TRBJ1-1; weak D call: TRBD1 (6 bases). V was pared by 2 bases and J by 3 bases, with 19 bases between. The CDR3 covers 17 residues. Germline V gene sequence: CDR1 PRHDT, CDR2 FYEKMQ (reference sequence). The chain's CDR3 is CASSLWGLGLQDTEAFF. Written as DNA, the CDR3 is TGTGCCAGCAGCTTATGGGGGCTTGGTCTTCAGGACACTGAAGCTTTCTTT.

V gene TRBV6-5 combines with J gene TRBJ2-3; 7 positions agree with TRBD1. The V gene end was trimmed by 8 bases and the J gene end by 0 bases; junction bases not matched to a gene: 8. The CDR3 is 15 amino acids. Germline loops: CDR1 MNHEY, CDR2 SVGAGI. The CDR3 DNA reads TGTGCCAGCCAGGGGACAGCCAAGAGCACAGATACGCAGTATTTT. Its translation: CASQGTAKSTDTQYF.

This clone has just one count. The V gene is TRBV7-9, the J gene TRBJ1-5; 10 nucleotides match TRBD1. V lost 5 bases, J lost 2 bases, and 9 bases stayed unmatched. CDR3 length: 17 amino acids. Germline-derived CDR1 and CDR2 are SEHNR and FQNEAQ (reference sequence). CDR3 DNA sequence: TGTGCCAGCAGCGAGGGACAGGGGACGGTAGGCAATCAGCCCCAGCATTTT. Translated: CASSEGQGTVGNQPQHF.

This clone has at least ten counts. CDR3 coding DNA: TGTGCCAGCAGTGGGGTCGGGGACACTGAAGCTTTCTTT. This sequence encodes CASSGVGDTEAFF. The chain is built from TRBV2 and TRBJ1-1; D call uncertain. V dropped 4 bases and J dropped 3 bases, with 9 bases sitting between them. CDR1 and CDR2 (germline): SNHLY, FYNNEI. This CDR3 spans 13 amino acids.

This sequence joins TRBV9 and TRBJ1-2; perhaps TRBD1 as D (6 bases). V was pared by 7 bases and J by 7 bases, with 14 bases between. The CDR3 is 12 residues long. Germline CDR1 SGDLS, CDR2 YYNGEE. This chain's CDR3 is CASQKQGIGYTF. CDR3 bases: TGTGCCAGCCAAAAACAGGGTATTGGCTACACCTTC.